The next 3 T cell receptor beta chains were all read from a single sample in a study of HIV-infected patients and healthy controls. Follow-up blood was drawn about 14 weeks, roughly three months, after antiretroviral therapy began. The repertoire came from unfractionated whole blood and reflected all unsorted peripheral T cells. Around 500 ng RNA was reverse transcribed with alpha and beta constant-region primers. Alpha and beta chain libraries were made separately by chain-specific third strand synthesis with multiplexing indices. TCRdb re-called the 5' RACE reads with MiXCR, one entry per CDR3 protein. The sample includes about 8,600 distinct CDR3 sequences, 8.7% seen only once; the top ten take less than 25%. Sample: blood, taken during antiretroviral therapy. These receptors originate from an adult with HIV infection.

There are many counts of this clonotype. The genes are TRBV29-1 and TRBJ2-1; TRBD1 matches 8 bases. The CDR3 totals 13 residues. The junction had 10 bases not matched to a gene; V was cut back by 7 bases and J by 8 bases. From germline, CDR1 is SQVTM and CDR2 ANQGSEA. This CDR3 reads CSDKTGVKDEQFF. CDR3 DNA: TGCAGCGATAAGACAGGGGTGAAGGATGAGCAGTTCTTC.

The J gene is TRBJ2-2, the V gene TRBV5-1; TRBD2 agrees at 7 bases. J lost 0 bases, V lost 7 bases, and 3 bases had no gene match. The germline gives CDR1 SGHRS, CDR2 YFSETQ. This CDR3 has 14 residues. CDR3 sequence: CASRAGTNTGELFF. As DNA, the CDR3 is TGCGCCAGCCGAGCGGGGACGAACACCGGGGAGCTGTTTTTT.

In nucleotides, the CDR3 is TGTGCCAGCAGCGGTAGCGGGGGGGCCTCTGATACGCAGTATTTT. Protein: CASSGSGGASDTQYF. The genes are TRBV7-2 and TRBJ2-3, with 11 bases aligning to TRBD2. The CDR3 extends over 15 amino acids. CDR1 and CDR2 (germline): SGHTA, FQGNSA. V lost 5 bases, J lost 6 bases, and 7 bases stayed unmatched.